A few counts support the clone carrying this T cell receptor beta chain. Using its own MiXCR run on the RT-PCR reads, TCRdb lists one record per CDR3 protein. Seen here are more than 550,000 distinct CDR3 sequences, approximately 14% observed once, and the top ten hold just over 3.5%. The V gene's germline CDR1 is DFQATT and CDR2 SNEGSKA (reference sequence). The CDR3 has 16 residues. Trimming left V 1 base short and J 7 bases short, with 20 bases between. The V call is TRBV20-1, the J call TRBJ2-1; the D is unclear. This TCR was sampled from a female donor in good health, serving as a healthy control. The sequencing sample was made of memory CD4+ T cells from blood. The CDR3 is CSARVARPRARNEQFF. The CDR3 DNA sequence: TGCAGTGCTAGAGTCGCCCGGCCTAGAGCGCGGAATGAGCAGTTCTTC.